The 24 T cell receptor beta chains in this list originate from one sample, sequenced in a study of STAT3 mutations in large granular lymphocyte leukemia. Broader study findings: Every T-LGLL patient had at least one immunodominant TCRbeta clonotype.

Which antigens these TCRs recognize remains unknown. Clones were sequenced by immunoSEQ multiplex PCR, and TCRdb holds only the in-frame ones, with some missing. The sample consists of roughly 3,300 clones, 68% of them appearing once. Sequenced: peripheral blood mononuclear cells. The receptor source for this set is a middle-aged woman with T-cell large granular lymphocyte leukemia. Some clones in this sample may be carry-over from other donors' samples.

The CDR3 region has the DNA TGTGCCGGAATATCAGGGGGGGCTGGCTACACCTTC. Its protein product is CAGISGGAGYTF. The rearrangement joins TRBV2 to TRBJ1-2; 7 positions match TRBD1. Germline CDR1 SNHLY, CDR2 FYNNEI. Trimming cost V 11 bases and J 7 bases; bases outside gene matches: 10. This CDR3 has 12 amino acids.

A few counts support this clone. V usage is TRBV6-4 and J usage is TRBJ2-3, with 10 bases identical to TRBD2. V lost 0 bases, J lost 3 bases, and 0 bases stayed unmatched. The CDR3 has 15 residues. Germline CDR1 MRHNA, CDR2 SNTAGT. In DNA form, the CDR3 reads TGTGCCAGCAGTGACTCTAGCGGGGGGACAGATACGCAGTATTTT. Protein product: CASSDSSGGTDTQYF.

This clone was seen just once. V is TRBV18 and J is TRBJ2-7; TRBD1 matches 8 bases. Germline V lookup: CDR1 KGHSH, CDR2 LQKENI. The CDR3 sequence is 18 residues long. Germline trimming cut 0 bases from V and 9 bases from J; bases unmatched to any gene: 19. CDR3 nucleotides: TGTGCCAGCTCACCACCGCTCGGCCGCCAGGGGGCGTTCGAGGGGCAGTACTTC. This sequence encodes CASSPPLGRQGAFEGQYF.

This clone was found once. This chain joins TRBV30 and TRBJ1-2, with D uncertain. Trimming removed 0 bases at V and 5 bases at J, with 7 bases between. Germline V gives CDR1 GTSNPN, CDR2 SVGIG (reference sequence). This CDR3 contains 12 residues. CDR3 in amino acids: CAWSVDVYGYTF. In DNA form, the CDR3 reads TGTGCCTGGAGTGTAGATGTTTATGGCTACACCTTC.

The chain employs TRBV10-3 and TRBJ2-7, with D perhaps being TRBD1 or TRBD2 (6 bases each). The length of the CDR3 is 14 residues. The germline gives CDR1 ENHRY, CDR2 SYGVKD. Trimming cost V 4 bases and J 1 base, with 11 bases left between them. CDR3 amino acids: CAISVGGLSYEQYF. CDR3 nucleotides: TGTGCCATCAGTGTGGGGGGCCTATCCTACGAGCAGTACTTC.

The rearrangement uses TRBV12-5 and TRBJ2-5, with 8 bases fitting TRBD2. With 3 bases clipped from V and 4 bases from J, the junction kept 10 bases outside the gene matches. Germline V gives CDR1 LGHNT, CDR2 FRNRAP. The CDR3 totals 16 residues. CDR3 coding DNA: TGTGCTAGTGGTTTCTCCTCGGGACTAGGAGGAGAGACCCAGTACTTC. Amino acids: CASGFSSGLGGETQYF. Complete variable domain (other parts from reference TRBV12-5 and TRBJ2-5): DARVTQTPRHKVTEMGQEVTMRCQPILGHNTVFWYRQTMMQGLELLAYFRNRAPLDDSGMPKDRFSAEMPDATLATLKIQPSEPRDSAVYFCASGFSSGLGGETQYFGPGTRLLVL.

This chain joins TRBV5-4 and TRBJ2-7, with 9 bases matching TRBD1. V trimming: 4 bases; J trimming: 2 bases; junction bases outside the gene matches: 7. The CDR3 is 15 residues long. The germline gives CDR1 SGHNT, CDR2 YYREEE (reference sequence). The CDR3 sequence is CASSQQGAGAYEQYF. The CDR3 DNA is TGTGCCAGCAGCCAACAGGGGGCGGGGGCCTACGAGCAGTACTTC. Looking up the rest from reference TRBV5-4 and TRBJ2-7 gives the full variable domain: ETGVTQSPTHLIKTRGQQVTLRCSSQSGHNTVSWYQQALGQGPQFIFQYYREEENGRGNFPPRFSGLQFPNYSSELNVNALELDDSALYLCASSQQGAGAYEQYFGPGTRLTVT.

The chain uses TRBV5-1 and TRBJ1-1, with a possible D match to TRBD1 (6 bases). Trimming removed 0 bases from V and 3 bases from J, with 15 bases in between. The CDR3 spans 16 residues. The germline V gene encodes CDR1 SGHRS and CDR2 YFSETQ. The CDR3 loop is CASSLGSGGIDTEAFF. As DNA, the CDR3 is TGCGCCAGCAGCTTGGGCTCGGGGGGCATAGACACTGAAGCTTTCTTT.

The chain combines TRBV9 with TRBJ1-3, with D possibly matching TRBD1 (5 bases). This CDR3 has 16 residues. Looked up from germline, CDR1 is SGDLS and CDR2 is YYNGEE. V lost 6 bases to trimming and J lost 3 bases, with 19 bases between them. The CDR3 is CASTPGRLSNGNTIYF. The CDR3 coding sequence is TGTGCCAGCACCCCGGGACGACTCTCAAATGGAAACACCATATATTTT.

The CDR3 protein is CASSLDTPSKGGYTF. The CDR3 region has the DNA TGCGCCAGCAGCTTGGACACCCCTAGTAAAGGAGGCTACACCTTC. The chain links TRBV5-1 to TRBJ1-2, with D uncertain. There are 15 residues in the CDR3. V shed 0 bases and J shed 8 bases, with 17 bases lying between them. The germline CDR1 and CDR2 sequences are SGHRS and YFSETQ. Looking up the rest from reference TRBV5-1 and TRBJ1-2 gives the full variable domain: KAGVTQTPRYLIKTRGQQVTLSCSPISGHRSVSWYQQTPGQGLQFLFEYFSETQRNKGNFPGRFSGRQFSNSRSEMNVSTLELGDSALYLCASSLDTPSKGGYTFGSGTRLTVV.

The genes are TRBV18 and TRBJ2-1; D is possibly TRBD1 (6 bases). Germline CDR1 KGHSH, CDR2 LQKENI. V was shortened by 0 bases and J by 6 bases, with 9 bases between the two germline ends. The CDR3 loop spans 14 amino acids. The CDR3 region has the DNA TGTGCCAGCTCACCACCGGGACAATTCAATGAGCAGTTCTTC. This translates into CASSPPGQFNEQFF.

This clone occurred a few times. V and J are TRBV5-4 and TRBJ1-2, with D possibly being TRBD1 (5 bases). This CDR3 spans 12 amino acids. V lost 2 bases and J lost 6, with 8 bases in between. Germline V lookup: CDR1 SGHNT, CDR2 YYREEE (reference sequence). CDR3 region: CASSFWGDGYTF. For the CDR3, the DNA is TGTGCCAGCAGCTTTTGGGGGGATGGCTACACCTTC.

The chain couples TRBV15 to TRBJ2-7; a weak D match, TRBD1 (5 bases). With 0 bases removed from V and 3 bases from J, the gap between germline ends came to 9 bases. The CDR3 runs to 14 residues. Germline loops: CDR1 LNHNV, CDR2 YYDKDF (reference sequence). The chain's CDR3 is CATSRDRQGYEQYF. The CDR3 bases are TGTGCCACCAGCAGAGATCGGCAGGGCTACGAGCAGTACTTC.

The V call is TRBV5-4, the J call TRBJ2-7; 7 nucleotides match TRBD1. The germline V gene encodes CDR1 SGHNT and CDR2 YYREEE (reference sequence). The CDR3 consists of 14 residues. V was pared by 0 bases and J by 2 bases, with 2 bases of the junction left unmatched. CDR3 in DNA: TGTGCCAGCAGCTTGGGGGGACAGCCCTACGAGCAGTACTTC. Protein product: CASSLGGQPYEQYF.

The chain has TRBV30 and TRBJ1-4, with 7 bases matching TRBD1. Germline CDR1 and CDR2: GTSNPN and SVGIG (reference sequence). This CDR3 is 15 amino acids long. V was clipped by 0 bases and J by 5 bases; unmatched bases: 6. The CDR3 loop is CAWSVQDRRNEKLFF. CDR3 DNA sequence: TGTGCCTGGAGTGTGCAGGACAGGCGCAATGAAAAACTGTTTTTT.

This sequence joins TRBV5-4 and TRBJ2-1, with 8 nucleotides matching TRBD2. Germline V gene lookup returns CDR1 SGHNT and CDR2 YYREEE (reference sequence). With 6 bases clipped from V and 8 bases from J, the junction kept 7 bases outside the gene matches. The CDR3 runs 13 residues. In nucleotides, the CDR3 is TGTGCCAGCACCTTACTAGCGGTTGATGAGCAGTTCTTC. The encoded protein is CASTLLAVDEQFF.

The CDR3 DNA follows: TGTGCCAGCAGCTTGGGGGGACAGGGCCAAGAGACCCAGTACTTC. This sequence encodes CASSLGGQGQETQYF. The chain links TRBV5-4 to TRBJ2-5; 9 positions match TRBD1. The V gene's germline CDR1 is SGHNT and CDR2 YYREEE (reference sequence). The CDR3 is made up of 15 amino acids. J gave up 1 base and V 0 bases, and 1 base lay outside the gene matches.

This clone is a singleton in its sample. V usage is TRBV30 and J usage is TRBJ2-7, with D perhaps TRBD1 (7 bases). This CDR3 spans 13 amino acids. The V end lost 8 bases, the J end lost 2 bases, and 16 bases lay between the germline ends. The V gene's germline CDR1 is GTSNPN and CDR2 SVGIG (reference sequence). The CDR3: CARRGDSTYEQYF. Written as DNA, the CDR3 is TGTGCCCGAAGGGGGGACAGCACCTACGAGCAGTACTTC.

This sequence joins TRBV27 and TRBJ1-2, with 10 bases lining up with TRBD1. CDR1 is MNHEY and CDR2 is SMNVEV in the germline V gene (reference sequence). Trimming removed 2 bases from V and 4 bases from J; junction bases left unmatched: 4. The CDR3 contains 15 residues. CDR3 sequence (DNA): TGTGCCAGCAGTTTAATGACAGGGGGCCTCTATGGCTACACCTTC. Translated, it gives CASSLMTGGLYGYTF.

The gene calls are TRBV7-9 and TRBJ1-4; D uncertain. Per germline, CDR1 SEHNR and CDR2 FQNEAQ (reference sequence). This CDR3 comprises 16 residues. V was trimmed by 0 bases and J by 5 bases, leaving 13 bases between them. CDR3 region: CASSLALGRSNEKLFF. The CDR3 DNA reads as TGTGCCAGCAGCTTAGCGCTGGGCAGGAGCAATGAAAAACTGTTTTTT.

The chain recombines TRBV30 with TRBJ2-7; D could derive from TRBD1 or TRBD2 (5 bases each). Deletions cut 5 bases from V and 9 bases from J, with 11 bases between. The V gene's germline CDR1 is GTSNPN and CDR2 SVGIG (reference sequence). The CDR3 has 10 residues. This CDR3 reads CAWGTTGQYF. The CDR3 nucleotides read TGTGCCTGGGGGACGACCGGGCAGTACTTC.

The J gene is TRBJ1-5, the V gene TRBV29-1; tentative D call: TRBD1 (5 bases). Germline CDR1 SQVTM, CDR2 ANQGSEA. Between the trimmed V and J ends, which lost 4 bases and 2 bases, there was a span of 9 bases. The CDR3 runs to 13 residues. The CDR3 bases are TGCAGCGTTGGGGGGACGGGCAATCAGCCCCAGCATTTT. It codes for CSVGGTGNQPQHF. Looking up the rest from reference TRBV29-1 and TRBJ1-5 gives the full variable domain: SAVISQKPSRDICQRGTSLTIQCQVDSQVTMMFWYRQQPGQSLTLIATANQGSEATYESGFVIDKFPISRPNLTFSTLTVSNMSPEDSSIYLCSVGGTGNQPQHFGDGTRLSIL.

This clone was observed a handful of times. V usage is TRBV11-1 and J usage is TRBJ2-7; D remains ambiguous. V lost 4 bases, J lost 5 bases, and 9 bases lay in between. The length of the CDR3 is 12 residues. CDR1 is SGHAT and CDR2 is FQDESV in the germline V gene (reference sequence). The DNA for the CDR3 is TGTGCCAGCAGCTCCATTGGAGACGAGCAGTACTTC. It codes for CASSSIGDEQYF.

This clone has only a few counts. J is TRBJ1-3 and V is TRBV21-1. TRBV21-1 is given as a pseudogene. The CDR3 spans 14 residues. The CDR3 is CASSKDREQDTIYF. The CDR3 coding sequence is TGTGCCAGCAGCAAAGACCGGGAACAAGACACCATATATTTT.